This section outlines one T cell receptor (beta chain) sequence together with its context. The data are from a study of blood T cell repertoires in COVID-19. Study details: Samples came from the United States, Italy and Spain, spanning acute and convalescent COVID-19. Nucleic acid was either cDNA or gDNA, and it came from T cells, B-cell-depleted T cells, or PBMCs.

In the authors' workflow: Estimates of nucleated cell counts were drawn from the amplification of reference gene primers. The repertoire was sequenced with immunoSEQ multiplex PCR; TCRdb's copy has only in-frame clones and lacks some. V, J and clone size derive from that table, while D and trimming were established from the DNA sequence. The sample yields roughly 43,000 clones, approximately 85% seen once. This clonotype was obtained from a woman in her seventies in a cohort sampled during active COVID-19. Material: peripheral blood.

The CDR3 is CASSPRTGKETQYF. The CDR3 nucleotides are TGTGCCAGCTCACCGCGGACAGGGAAAGAGACCCAGTACTTC. The rearrangement joins TRBV18 to TRBJ2-5; 8 bases match TRBD1. V was pared by 3 bases and J by 3 bases, with 3 bases of the junction left unmatched. Germline CDR1 KGHSH, CDR2 LQKENI. There are 14 residues in the CDR3.